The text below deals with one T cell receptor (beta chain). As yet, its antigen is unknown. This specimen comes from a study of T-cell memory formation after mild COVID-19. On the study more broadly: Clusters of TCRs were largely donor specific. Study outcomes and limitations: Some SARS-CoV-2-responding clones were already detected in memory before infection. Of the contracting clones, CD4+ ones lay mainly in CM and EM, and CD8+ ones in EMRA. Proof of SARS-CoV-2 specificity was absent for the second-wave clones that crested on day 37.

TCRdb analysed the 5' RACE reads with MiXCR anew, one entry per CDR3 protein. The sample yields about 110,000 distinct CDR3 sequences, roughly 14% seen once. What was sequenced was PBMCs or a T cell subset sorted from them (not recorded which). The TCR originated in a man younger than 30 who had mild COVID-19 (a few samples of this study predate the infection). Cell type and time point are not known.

CDR3 coding DNA: TGCGCCAGCAGCCAAGGGGTGGATGAGCAGTTCTTC. Its translation: CASSQGVDEQFF. This chain joins TRBV4-3 and TRBJ2-1; no firm D call. Germline assignment: CDR1 LGHNA and CDR2 YSLEER. This CDR3 is 12 amino acids long. V lost 1 base and J 8 bases, leaving 6 bases between the germline ends.